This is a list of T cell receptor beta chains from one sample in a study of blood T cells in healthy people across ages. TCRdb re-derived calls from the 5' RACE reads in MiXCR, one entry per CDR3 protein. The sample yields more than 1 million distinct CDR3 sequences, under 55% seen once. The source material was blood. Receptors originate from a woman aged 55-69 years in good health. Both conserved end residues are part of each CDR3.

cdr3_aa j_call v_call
CSAPGGGVAKNIQYF TRBJ2-4 TRBV20-1
CASSPLFASGYSTDTQYF TRBJ2-3 TRBV27
CSVAERVGYDNEQYF TRBJ2-5 TRBV29-1
CASSQGGQTYEQYF TRBJ2-7 TRBV4-2
CASKGLIQGGEQFF TRBJ2-1 TRBV3-1
CASSLMTGRGPNSGANVLTF TRBJ2-6 TRBV5-1
CASSLTGAFGEKLFF TRBJ1-4 TRBV5-5
CASSSQARSGGYNEQYF TRBJ2-7 TRBV5-1
CASSLEPSGSYNEQFF TRBJ2-1 TRBV5-1
CASSDTAYNSPLHF TRBJ1-6 TRBV14
CASSDMAGENTEAFF TRBJ1-1 TRBV25-1
CASSLTNQGQWTGANVLTF TRBJ2-6 TRBV14
CSARTDSWGTDTQYF TRBJ2-3 TRBV20-1
CASSWDRSTFGANVLTF TRBJ2-6 TRBV28
CAGGRQGYHEQYF TRBJ2-7 TRBV28
CSAPGQTSGYTF TRBJ1-2 TRBV20-1
CASSERETDTQYF TRBJ2-3 TRBV5-1
CASSLDRTFTDTQYF TRBJ2-3 TRBV5-1
CASRIRAGGSYEQYF TRBJ2-7 TRBV7-2
CASSSSGTPYNEQYF TRBJ2-7 TRBV6-5
CAWSEGQGGYTF TRBJ1-2 TRBV30
CASSEYAGGNSPLHF TRBJ1-6 TRBV6-1
CACASSYEQYF TRBJ2-7 TRBV30
CSARDRLNDRLGDEQYF TRBJ2-5 TRBV20-1
CASRPGQAWQETQYF TRBJ2-5 TRBV7-9
CASSEGPTGDYEQYF TRBJ2-7 TRBV10-2
CASSQDLAGGGNEQYF TRBJ2-5 TRBV14
CASSLARTGNTEAFF TRBJ1-1 TRBV5-1
CASSDRQETYYGYTF TRBJ1-2 TRBV25-1
CASSQDRVPSYNEQFF TRBJ2-1 TRBV9
CGVEGDTYEQYF - TRBV29-1
CASSPLETSARYF TRBJ2-5 TRBV18
CSVPTRHDRSSEQYF - TRBV29-1
CASSLTSGFGQETQYF TRBJ2-5 TRBV7-9
CASTLDRGEYEQYF TRBJ2-7 TRBV5-1
CTSGGPFNTDTQYF TRBJ2-3 TRBV20-1
CSASSLAGIQETQYF TRBJ2-5 TRBV20-1
CASSSPGGYEQYF TRBJ2-7 TRBV11-3
CSARVSWSPGADTQYF TRBJ2-3 TRBV20-1
CASSSRTGEAYGYTF TRBJ1-2 TRBV7-8
CASSLATSGKGKTQYF - TRBV5-6
CASSGTVTDTQYF TRBJ2-3 TRBV5-6
CSAQFRTGNTIIYLLEWAFF TRBJ1-1 TRBV20-1